This T cell receptor beta chain is drawn from a study of cytomegalovirus exposure and HLA in healthy donors. For the study at large: The 110 or so validation repertoires used a platform that matched the one used for the approximately 670 first-cohort repertoires, as a later analysis reported.

There are 13 residues in the CDR3. CDR1 is MNHNS, CDR2 SASEGT, per germline. V was trimmed by 6 bases and J by 6 bases, leaving 14 bases between them. Generated by immunoSEQ multiplex PCR, the TCRdb table keeps only in-frame clones and is missing some. The sample lists about 220,000 clones, roughly 89% occurring once. Study results and caveats: Cytomegalovirus-associated status was assigned to approximately 160 TCR beta chains. It was reported that the classifier diagnosed cytomegalovirus status with high specificity and sensitivity in both the original and validation cohorts.

As to this clone: The antigen is unknown.

The gene calls are TRBV6-1 and TRBJ1-1, with D maybe TRBD1 (6 bases). The sequence was obtained from a man between 18 and 29 years old in good health and CMV-seronegative. The sample comprised PBMCs. CDR3 sequence: CASRSTGSAEAFF. As DNA, the CDR3 is TGTGCCAGCAGATCAACAGGGTCCGCTGAAGCTTTCTTT.